This TCR beta chain was recovered during a study of cytomegalovirus exposure and HLA in healthy donors. General study results and limits: The study put some 150 TCR beta chains on its list as cytomegalovirus-associated.

The CDR3 loop spans 12 amino acids. Germline V gene data show CDR1 as SGHDT and CDR2 as YYEEEE. The V gene lost 1 base and the J gene lost 4 bases, with 6 bases spanning the gap. With 60 Vbeta and 13 Jbeta primers, the PCR was carried out. TCRdb keeps only in-frame clones here, not all; method: immunoSEQ multiplex PCR. Of about 120,000 clones in the sample, more than 9% were seen once. Only a few counts were recorded for this clone. Antigen specificity is unknown. V usage is TRBV5-6 and J usage is TRBJ2-7, with D perhaps TRBD2 (5 bases). What was sequenced was PBMCs. The clonotype was recovered from a woman aged 18 to 35 in good health and CMV-seropositive. CDR3 sequence (DNA): TGTGCCAGCAGCTTGCGGGGATACGAGCAGTACTTC. Translation gives CASSLRGYEQYF.